This T cell receptor beta chain was retrieved from a study of blood T cell repertoires in COVID-19. Study as a whole: T cells, B-cell-depleted T cells, or PBMCs supplied cDNA or gDNA.

Profiling relied on immunoSEQ multiplex PCR, and the TCRdb table lists in-frame clones only, not all of them. This table has approximately 140,000 clones, approximately 83% appearing once. This CDR3 has 17 residues. Trimming cost V 5 bases and J 3 bases, with 19 bases left between them. Germline assignment: CDR1 SEHNR and CDR2 FQNEAQ (reference sequence). The sequence was collected from a man aged 70 or older with acute or convalescent COVID-19. J is TRBJ1-4 and V is TRBV7-9; D not resolved. The sequencing input was peripheral blood. CDR3 loop: CASSVSSPGISNEKLFF. DNA of the CDR3: TGTGCCAGCAGCGTGTCGAGTCCGGGTATCTCTAATGAAAAACTGTTTTTT.